This T cell receptor (beta chain) was profiled in a study of CD8+CD57+ T cells in acquired aplastic anemia. Study-wide context: On average, sorted CD4+ and CD8+ cells gave approximately 3.1 ug of DNA. In CD4+ cells, healthy donors produced an average of roughly 11 million reads.

The TCR beta profiling, which covered VDJ combination and CDR3 sequence, was carried out using genomic DNA as the template. TCRdb reprocessed the reads with MiXCR, giving one entry per CDR3 protein. In the table there are roughly 190,000 distinct CDR3 sequences, 54% of which are singletons. General study points: Roughly 31 was the count of CD8+ CDR3 sequences that patients shared with controls.

Trimming cost V 5 bases and J 2 bases, with 18 bases left between them. The CDR3 extends over 16 amino acids. Germline loops: CDR1 SGHVS, CDR2 FNYEAQ. The table lists this clonotype with many counts. As yet, its antigen is unknown. The sample comprised sorted CD4+, CD8+, or CD8+CD57+ T cells (not recorded which) from PBMCs. The chain has TRBV7-6 and TRBJ1-2; weak D call: TRBD1 (5 bases). This TCR was sampled from a human donor in good health, serving as a control. The CDR3 sequence is CASSATGTAGNYGYTF. CDR3 coding DNA: TGTGCCAGCAGCGCGACTGGGACGGCGGGGAACTATGGCTACACCTTC.